This is a list of T cell receptor beta chains from one sample in a study of cytomegalovirus exposure and HLA in healthy donors. The protocol was immunoSEQ multiplex PCR, while the TCRdb copy is restricted to in-frame clones and leaves out a portion. In the table there are around 200,000 clones, almost 80% of which are singletons. What was sequenced was PBMCs. Receptors originate from a male donor in good health and CMV-seronegative. The CDR3 runs from the conserved cysteine through the conserved F or W. The D gene is left open where the match is weak. Size is omitted from some rows. Given values are once, few, many or a class for expanded clones.

TRBV10-3	16	NA	TRBJ2-1	NA	TGTGCCATCAGCCCCTACCCCAGGGGAGCCCCCAATGAGCAGTTCTTC	CAISPYPRGAPNEQFF
TRBV6-5	16	NA	TRBJ2-4	NA	TGTGCCAGCAGTTACAGTGTAGCCTTAGCCAAAAACATTCAGTACTTC	CASSYSVALAKNIQYF
TRBV29-1	14	NA	TRBJ1-4	NA	TGCAGCGTTAATGAAAGACTGCATAATGAAAAACTGTTTTTT	CSVNERLHNEKLFF
TRBV4-1	14	few	TRBJ2-7	TRBD1	TGCGCCAGCAGCCTTGGACAGGGGTCCTACGAGCAGTACTTC	CASSLGQGSYEQYF
TRBV6-6	14	NA	TRBJ2-7	NA	TGTGCCAGCAAGGGGACACCACCACCCTACGAGCAGTACTTC	CASKGTPPPYEQYF
TRBV4-2	16	NA	TRBJ1-2	TRBD1	TGTGCCAGCAGCCAAGATTTTCACAGGGGGCTATGTGGCTACACCTTC	CASSQDFHRGLCGYTF
TRBV11-2	13	NA	TRBJ2-5	TRBD1	TGTGCCAGCAGCCGGGGACAGGAAGAGACCCAGTACTTC	CASSRGQEETQYF
TRBV6-5	15	once	TRBJ2-7	TRBD1	TGTGCCAGCAGTTATCGTGGGACAGGGAACTACGAGCAGTACTTC	CASSYRGTGNYEQYF
TRBV5-1	13	few	TRBJ2-5	NA	TGCGCCAGCAGCTTGTTGGCAAGAGAGACCCAGTACTTC	CASSLLARETQYF
TRBV5-8	15	NA	TRBJ1-2	TRBD1	TGTGCCAGCAGCCCCCGGGACAGGGTGACGGGGGGCTACACCTTC	CASSPRDRVTGGYTF
TRBV28	13	once	TRBJ1-1	NA	TGTGCCAGCAGTTTAATAGGGGTGACTGAAGCTTTCTTT	CASSLIGVTEAFF
TRBV19	13	NA	TRBJ1-1	NA	TGTGCCAGTAGTACGGTAGCGGACACTGAAGCTTTCTTT	CASSTVADTEAFF
TRBV25-1	13	NA	TRBJ1-4	NA	TGTGCCAGCAGCAGGGTCCCAAGTGAAAAACTGTTTTTT	CASSRVPSEKLFF
TRBV15	12	NA	TRBJ2-3	NA	TGTGCCACCAGCACGGGATCGGGTACGCAGTATTTT	CATSTGSGTQYF
TRBV12-5	14	NA	TRBJ1-1	NA	TGTGCTAGTGGTTTGGACAGGGTGAACACTGAAGCTTTCTTT	CASGLDRVNTEAFF
TRBV10-3	13	many	TRBJ2-7	NA	TGTGCCATCAGTGAGTCGTTACTCTACGAGCAGTACTTC	CAISESLLYEQYF
TRBV25-1	15	few	TRBJ1-1	TRBD1	TGTGCCAGCAGTGAACAGGGGGCGCGGATAACTGAAGCTTTCTTT	CASSEQGARITEAFF
TRBV28	16	NA	TRBJ2-1	TRBD2	TGTGCCAGCAGTGACGGGTGGGGGGGTGACCCCAATGAGCAGTTCTTC	CASSDGWGGDPNEQFF
TRBV9	14	NA	TRBJ2-7	NA	TGTGCCAGCAGCGTAGACACAGGGCCCTACGAGCAGTACTTC	CASSVDTGPYEQYF
TRBV5-1	16	NA	TRBJ2-3	NA	TGCGCCAGCAGCTTGGGGCTTGGCGGGGCCTCAGATACGCAGTATTTT	CASSLGLGGASDTQYF
TRBV7-7	14	NA	TRBJ2-3	NA	TGTGCTAGCAGCTTATCCAGCGGAGCAGATACGCAGTATTTT	CASSLSSGADTQYF
TRBV14	16	once	TRBJ1-6	NA	TGTGCCAGCAGCCAAGAGGGAGATTGGGATAATTCACCCCTCCACTTT	CASSQEGDWDNSPLHF
TRBV6-5	15	NA	TRBJ2-2	NA	TGTGCCAGCAGTGCGGGGGCGTTCGGCACCGGGGAGCTGTTTTTT	CASSAGAFGTGELFF
TRBV2	14	NA	TRBJ1-5	NA	TGTGCCAGCAGTGGGGGGGAGGCGGGGCAGCCCCAGCATTTT	CASSGGEAGQPQHF
TRBV5-4	16	NA	TRBJ2-2	NA	TGTGCCAGCAGCCTGCCAGGAATCGCGAACACCGGGGAGCTGTTTTTT	CASSLPGIANTGELFF
TRBV7-8	16	NA	TRBJ2-1	TRBD2	TGTGCCAGCAGCTTAGGGGGGGGGAAGGGCTACAATGAGCAGTTCTTC	CASSLGGGKGYNEQFF
TRBV9	16	NA	TRBJ1-4	TRBD1	TGTGCCAGCAGCGACACAGGGGGCCCAACTAATGAAAAACTGTTTTTT	CASSDTGGPTNEKLFF
TRBV7-2	15	few	TRBJ1-3	NA	TGTGCCAGCAGCTTCCCAGCAGGGGCTGGAAACACCATATATTTT	CASSFPAGAGNTIYF
TRBV5-1	17	NA	TRBJ2-7	TRBD2	TGCGCCAGCAGCCCCGGACGGGGACTAGCGGGAACCTACGAGCAGTACTTC	CASSPGRGLAGTYEQYF
TRBV19	15	NA	TRBJ2-1	TRBD2	TGTGCCAGTAGTAATCGGGAGGGGTCCTACAATGAGCAGTTCTTC	CASSNREGSYNEQFF
TRBV9	16	NA	TRBJ2-7	TRBD2	TGTGCCAGCAGCGAGGGGAGGGAATCCCGGCTGTACGAGCAGTACTTC	CASSEGRESRLYEQYF
TRBV27	13	once	TRBJ2-2	NA	TGTGCCAGCAGTTTGGGCGGGGCCGGGGAGCTGTTTTTT	CASSLGGAGELFF
TRBV5-1	14	NA	TRBJ1-4	NA	TGCGCCAGCAGTGAGGGAGGCACTAATGAAAAACTGTTTTTT	CASSEGGTNEKLFF
TRBV5-1	15	few	TRBJ2-5	TRBD2	TGCGCCAGCAACGCAGGACTAGCGGGGGGTGAGACCCAGTACTTC	CASNAGLAGGETQYF
TRBV2	18	once	TRBJ2-1	TRBD2	TGTGCCAGCAGGCCTGGGACTAGCGGTACCCTCTCCTACAATGAGCAGTTCTTC	CASRPGTSGTLSYNEQFF
TRBV7-9	17	NA	TRBJ1-2	TRBD1	TGTGCCAGCAGCTTATGGCCAGGGGGCGAATCTAACTATGGCTACACCTTC	CASSLWPGGESNYGYTF
TRBV6-5	15	NA	TRBJ1-1	NA	TGTGCCAGCAGGAGAGGGGGACCTATGAACACTGAAGCTTTCTTT	CASRRGGPMNTEAFF
TRBV28	13	NA	TRBJ1-1	NA	TGTGCCAGCAGTTCCGGGGGGGGCACTGAAGCTTTCTTT	CASSSGGGTEAFF
TRBV9	15	NA	TRBJ2-7	TRBD1	TGTGCCAGCAGCGTAGTGCCAGGGGGCGCGAACGAGCAGTACTTC	CASSVVPGGANEQYF
TRBV6-1	14	once	TRBJ2-7	TRBD2	TGTGCCAGCACTCGGACTAGCGGGGGGAGTGAGCAGTACTTC	CASTRTSGGSEQYF
TRBV18	18	NA	TRBJ1-4	TRBD1	TGTGCCAGCTCACCACCGGGACAGGGGATTTTGAAGTATGAAAAACTGTTTTTT	CASSPPGQGILKYEKLFF
TRBV28	15	few	TRBJ1-1	TRBD1	TGTGCCAGCAGGGAACGGGACAGCTTGAACACTGAAGCTTTCTTT	CASRERDSLNTEAFF
TRBV5-1	13	NA	TRBJ2-1	NA	TGCGCCAGCAGCTTGGGTGGGGAGAATGAGCAGTTCTTC	CASSLGGENEQFF
TRBV30	12	NA	TRBJ2-1	TRBD1	TGTGCCTGGGGGACAGGGGTGTATGAGCAGTTCTTC	CAWGTGVYEQFF
TRBV10-3	11	NA	TRBJ2-7	NA	TGTGCCATCAGTGTTAACTACGAGCAGTACTTC	CAISVNYEQYF
TRBV5-1	17	NA	TRBJ1-1	NA	TGCGCCAGCAGCTCGCCTTTCGGACAGACCATGAACACTGAAGCTTTCTTT	CASSSPFGQTMNTEAFF
TRBV4-3	18	NA	TRBJ1-2	TRBD1	TGCGCCAGCAGCCAAGATCGGGCGAGGGACAGGGGGTACTATGGCTACACCTTC	CASSQDRARDRGYYGYTF
TRBV29-1	14	NA	TRBJ1-2	NA	TGCAGCGTTGTCCGGGGGACGGACAACTATGGCTACACCTTC	CSVVRGTDNYGYTF
TRBV5-6	14	NA	TRBJ2-5	TRBD2	TGTGCCAGCAGCTTCGGGACTACACAAGAGACCCAGTACTTC	CASSFGTTQETQYF
TRBV19	14	few	TRBJ2-5	TRBD1	TGTGCCAGTAGTACAGGGACAGGGGGTCGGACCCAGTACTTC	CASSTGTGGRTQYF
TRBV7-3	15	NA	TRBJ1-2	TRBD1	TGTGCCAGCAGCCCCCGGACAGGTGGGAACTATGGCTACACCTTC	CASSPRTGGNYGYTF
TRBV10-3	16	NA	TRBJ2-3	TRBD2	TGTGCCATCAGTGACGGACTAGCGGGAGTCTCAGATACGCAGTATTTT	CAISDGLAGVSDTQYF